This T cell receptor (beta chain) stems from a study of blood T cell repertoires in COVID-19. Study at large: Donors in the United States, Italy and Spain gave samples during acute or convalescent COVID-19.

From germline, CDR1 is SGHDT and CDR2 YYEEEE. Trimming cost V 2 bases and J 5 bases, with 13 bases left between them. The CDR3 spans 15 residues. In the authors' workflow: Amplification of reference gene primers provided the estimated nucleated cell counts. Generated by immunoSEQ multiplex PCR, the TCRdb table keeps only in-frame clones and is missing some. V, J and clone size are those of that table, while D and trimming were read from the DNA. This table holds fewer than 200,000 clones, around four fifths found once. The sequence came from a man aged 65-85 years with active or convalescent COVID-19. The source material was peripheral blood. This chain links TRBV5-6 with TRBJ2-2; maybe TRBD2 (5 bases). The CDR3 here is CASSFAGTGTGELFF. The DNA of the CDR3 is TGTGCCAGCAGCTTTGCGGGCACTGGGACCGGGGAGCTGTTTTTT.